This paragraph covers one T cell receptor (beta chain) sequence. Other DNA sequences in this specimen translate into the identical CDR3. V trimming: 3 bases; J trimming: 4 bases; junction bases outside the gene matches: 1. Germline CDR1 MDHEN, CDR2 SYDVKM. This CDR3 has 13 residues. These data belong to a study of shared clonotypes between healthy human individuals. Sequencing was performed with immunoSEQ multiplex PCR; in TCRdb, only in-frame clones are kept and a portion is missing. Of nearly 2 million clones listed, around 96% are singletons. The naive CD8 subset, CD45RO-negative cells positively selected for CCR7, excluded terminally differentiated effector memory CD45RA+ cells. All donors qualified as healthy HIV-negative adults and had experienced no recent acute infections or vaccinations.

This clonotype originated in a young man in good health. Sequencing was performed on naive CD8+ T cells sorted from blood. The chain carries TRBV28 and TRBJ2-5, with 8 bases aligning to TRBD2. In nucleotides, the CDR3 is TGTGCCAGCAGTTTCGCGGGGGGAGAGACCCAGTACTTC. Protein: CASSFAGGETQYF.